This paragraph covers one TCR beta chain sequence. Its antigen is still unknown. The data were obtained in a study of cytomegalovirus exposure and HLA in healthy donors. Trimming took 5 bases from V and 4 from J, leaving 9 bases between them. Germline V gene lookup returns CDR1 SEHNR and CDR2 FQNEAQ (reference sequence). The CDR3 contains 13 residues. Study conclusions and caveats: A missense DCLRE1C variant was associated with V- and J-gene trimming of TCR beta chains in a later analysis, and an independent cohort replicated the association. TCR beta V segments were, for the most part, productive about 87% or about 30% of the time in an earlier analysis.

The PCR ran on 60 Vbeta and 13 Jbeta primers. Method: immunoSEQ multiplex PCR; TCRdb's copy keeps in-frame clones and lacks some. In the table there are roughly 150,000 clones, more than 75% of which are singletons. This chain joins TRBV7-9 and TRBJ1-5; a weak D match, TRBD1 (5 bases). Sequencing was carried out using PBMCs. The source is a man aged 30 to 45 in good health and CMV-seropositive. CDR3 amino acids: CASSPGGNQPQHF. CDR3 nucleotides: TGTGCCAGCAGCCCCGGGGGAAATCAGCCCCAGCATTTT.